The 30 T cell receptor beta chains presented below share a single source sample, sequenced in a study of cytomegalovirus exposure and HLA in healthy donors (dated by TCRdb to the late 2010s). The library relied on the immunoSEQ multiplex PCR assay. In its TCRdb copy, this immuneACCESS table keeps in-frame sequences only and misses some clones. Where compared with another copy, unresolved V genes explain less than half of these, and the others have no known cause. Within this sample are 250,000 to 350,000 clones, with roughly nine tenths of them counted one time only. Approximately 1.1% of the sample goes to the ten largest clones. Material for sequencing was PBMCs. The receptors here all came from a woman in her 30s in good health and CMV-seropositive.

The V and J genes are TRBV4-1 and TRBJ2-7; 8 bases are shared with TRBD1. CDR3 length: 16 amino acids. CDR1 and CDR2 from the germline V gene are MGHRA and YSYEKL. The trim removed 4 bases at V and 0 bases at J, leaving 8 bases unmatched. The CDR3, as DNA: TGCGCCAGCAGCCTCACGGACAGGGTACCCTCCTACGAGCAGTACTTC. Translated, it gives CASSLTDRVPSYEQYF.

The chain employs TRBV5-4 and TRBJ1-2, with 7 bases matching TRBD1. This CDR3 comprises 15 residues. The trim removed 0 bases at V and 8 bases at J, leaving 10 bases unmatched. Germline V lookup: CDR1 SGHNT, CDR2 YYREEE (reference sequence). The CDR3 loop reads CASSLALKTGLGYTF. The CDR3 coding sequence is TGTGCCAGCAGCTTGGCCCTTAAGACAGGGTTGGGCTACACCTTC.

This clone has only one observation. This rearrangement joins TRBV27 to TRBJ2-3, with a tentative D call TRBD1 (6 bases). The germline V and J ends were trimmed by 3 bases and 1 base, with 11 bases remaining between them. Germline V gene sequence: CDR1 MNHEY, CDR2 SMNVEV (reference sequence). This CDR3 spans 15 amino acids. The CDR3 DNA reads as TGTGCCAGCAGTTTCGAATGGGGGCGCACAGATACGCAGTATTTT. This encodes CASSFEWGRTDTQYF.

The rearrangement joins TRBV6-5 to TRBJ2-5; no firm D call. From germline, CDR1 is MNHEY and CDR2 SVGAGI. The CDR3 sequence is 14 residues long. Deletions cut 5 bases from V and 5 bases from J, with 15 bases between. The CDR3 sequence: CASSGLKPGETQYF. The CDR3 DNA sequence: TGTGCCAGCAGTGGGCTAAAACCGGGTGAGACCCAGTACTTC.

CDR3 in amino acids: CASSRTPTGINEQFF. The CDR3 DNA is TGTGCCAGCAGTCGGACTCCGACGGGAATCAATGAGCAGTTCTTC. V is TRBV6-1 and J is TRBJ2-1, with D possibly being TRBD2 (5 bases). The germline CDR1 and CDR2 sequences are MNHNS and SASEGT. Trimming shortened V by 5 bases and J by 6 bases, and 17 bases separated the two germline ends. The CDR3 has 15 residues.

Only a few counts were recorded for this clone. The chain recombines TRBV4-1 with TRBJ1-1; D uncertain. The CDR3 contains 11 residues. Germline lookup yields CDR1 MGHRA and CDR2 YSYEKL. Trimming left V 8 bases short and J 4 bases short, with 8 bases between. CDR3 sequence: CASGMITEAFF. For the CDR3, the DNA is TGCGCCAGCGGCATGATCACTGAAGCTTTCTTT.

This clone was counted once. V usage is TRBV27 and J usage is TRBJ2-2; D is undetermined. The V end lost 4 bases, the J end lost 1 base, and 10 bases lay between the germline ends. The germline gives CDR1 MNHEY, CDR2 SMNVEV (reference sequence). CDR3 size: 15 residues. CDR3 in DNA: TGTGCCAGCAGTTCATACACGGAGAACACCGGGGAGCTGTTTTTT. Translating it yields CASSSYTENTGELFF.

This sequence joins TRBV2 and TRBJ2-3; D is ambiguous. The CDR3 has 14 residues. Germline-derived CDR1 and CDR2 are SNHLY and FYNNEI. Trimming stripped 6 bases from V and 2 bases from J, with 12 bases between. The CDR3 region is CASSYGVYTDTQYF. Here the CDR3 DNA reads TGTGCCAGCAGCTACGGAGTATACACAGATACGCAGTATTTT.

The chain carries TRBV7-2 and TRBJ1-3; D remains unclear. V lost 1 base to trimming and J lost 7 bases, with 8 bases between them. CDR1 is SGHTA and CDR2 is FQGNSA in the germline V gene. This CDR3 has 13 amino acids. The CDR3 loop is CASSLDTDNTIYF. The CDR3, as DNA: TGTGCCAGCAGCTTAGACACAGATAACACCATATATTTT. Full variable domain (remainder filled in from reference TRBV7-2 and TRBJ1-3): GAGVSQSPSNKVTEKGKDVELRCDPISGHTALYWYRQSLGQGLEFLIYFQGNSAPDKSGLPSDRFSAERTGGSVSTLTIQRTQQEDSAVYLCASSLDTDNTIYFGEGSWLTVV.

This chain joins TRBV7-8 and TRBJ2-7; maybe TRBD2 (6 bases). With 5 bases removed from V and 0 bases from J, the gap between germline ends came to 17 bases. The germline gives CDR1 SGHVS, CDR2 FQNEAQ. The CDR3 runs to 16 residues. The DNA for the CDR3 is TGTGCCAGCAGCCTAGATATCCAGCGGGCCTCCTACGAGCAGTACTTC. Its protein is CASSLDIQRASYEQYF.

This clone has ten or more counts. V gene TRBV29-1 combines with J gene TRBJ1-2; possibly TRBD1 for D (6 bases). The CDR3 length is 12 residues. Germline values: CDR1 SQVTM, CDR2 ANQGSEA. Trimming removed 5 bases at V and 4 bases at J, with 11 bases between. The CDR3 DNA reads TGCAGCGTTAGGACAGTGAGCTATGGCTACACCTTC. It is translated as CSVRTVSYGYTF.

V gene TRBV11-1 combines with J gene TRBJ2-1; D unresolved. The V and J ends lost 4 bases and 3 bases respectively, with 13 bases between them. The CDR3 has 15 amino acids. Looked up from germline, CDR1 is SGHAT and CDR2 is FQDESV (reference sequence). CDR3 residues: CASSSGDASYNEQFF. The CDR3 nucleotides read TGTGCCAGCAGCTCTGGTGATGCTAGCTACAATGAGCAGTTCTTC. Together with reference TRBV11-1 and TRBJ2-1, the CDR3 gives the full variable domain: EAEVAQSPRYKITEKSQAVAFWCDPISGHATLYWYRQILGQGPELLVQFQDESVVDDSQLPKDRFSAERLKGVDSTLKIQPAELGDSAMYLCASSSGDASYNEQFFGPGTRLTVL.

This chain joins TRBV9 and TRBJ2-1; 14 bases line up with TRBD2. The CDR3 spans 16 residues. V dropped 4 bases and J dropped 8; count of bases not matched to a gene: 8. Germline CDR1 is SGDLS and CDR2 is YYNGEE. The CDR3 loop reads CASSFRLAGGPDEQFF. The CDR3 DNA reads TGTGCCAGCAGCTTCCGACTAGCGGGGGGGCCCGATGAGCAGTTCTTC.

The V gene is TRBV6-5, the J gene TRBJ2-7; 10 bases align to TRBD1. With 6 bases clipped from V and 2 bases from J, the junction kept 7 bases outside the gene matches. The CDR3 totals 15 residues. Germline V gene lookup returns CDR1 MNHEY and CDR2 SVGAGI. The CDR3 region has the DNA TGTGCCAGCAGAGTCCGGGACAGGGGTCCCTACGAGCAGTACTTC. It encodes CASRVRDRGPYEQYF.

J is TRBJ1-2 and V is TRBV14; D unclear. V lost 0 bases to trimming and J lost 5 bases, with 10 bases between them. CDR1 and CDR2 (germline): SGHDN, FVKESK. This CDR3 comprises 14 residues. The CDR3 DNA is TGTGCCAGCAGCCAAGATCCCCGGCCTTATGGCTACACCTTC. Translation gives CASSQDPRPYGYTF. Full variable domain (outside the CDR3, taken from reference TRBV14 and TRBJ1-2): EAGVTQFPSHSVIEKGQTVTLRCDPISGHDNLYWYRRVMGKEIKFLLHFVKESKQDESGMPNNRFLAERTGGTYSTLKVQPAELEDSGVYFCASSQDPRPYGYTFGSGTRLTVV.

The J gene is TRBJ2-2, the V gene TRBV7-3, with a possible D match to TRBD2 (5 bases). The V end was cut by 4 bases, the J end by 6 bases, with 15 bases between. Germline values: CDR1 SGHTA, CDR2 FQGTGA. This CDR3 has 15 residues. CDR3 in DNA: TGTGCCAGCAGCTCGTCGGTTACTAGGGCCGGGGAGCTGTTTTTT. The encoded protein is CASSSSVTRAGELFF.

This clone was seen a handful of times. This rearrangement joins TRBV2 to TRBJ1-2; unclear D gene. The germline gives CDR1 SNHLY, CDR2 FYNNEI. Trimming pared 9 bases from V and 8 bases from J, leaving 16 bases between. The CDR3 totals 12 residues. The CDR3: CARFTLGVGYTF. Here the CDR3 DNA reads TGTGCCAGATTCACCCTCGGGGTCGGCTACACCTTC.

V and J are TRBV4-3 and TRBJ2-7, with TRBD1 identical over 10 bases. This CDR3 is 15 amino acids long. CDR1 and CDR2 (germline): LGHNA, YSLEER. The J segment lost 7 bases and the V segment lost 3 bases, leaving 9 bases of the junction unmatched. The CDR3 region is CASSQERQGAWEQYF. As DNA, the CDR3 is TGCGCCAGCAGCCAGGAAAGACAGGGGGCGTGGGAGCAGTACTTC.

V usage is TRBV28 and J usage is TRBJ2-7; TRBD2 aligns across 16 bases. The CDR3 sequence is 17 residues long. Trimming took 6 bases from V and 3 from J; bases not matched to a gene: 8. The germline V gene encodes CDR1 MDHEN and CDR2 SYDVKM. CDR3 residues: CASSIQGLAGGHYEQYF. CDR3 sequence (DNA): TGTGCCAGCAGCATACAGGGACTAGCGGGAGGGCACTACGAGCAGTACTTC.

V is TRBV7-3 and J is TRBJ2-5, with D possibly being TRBD2 (6 bases). Germline CDR1 SGHTA, CDR2 FQGTGA. The CDR3 runs 15 residues. The germline V and J ends were trimmed by 5 bases and 3 bases, with 16 bases remaining between them. The CDR3, as DNA: TGTGCCAGCAGCCAAGGTTGGCGACTAGAAGAGACCCAGTACTTC. This translates into CASSQGWRLEETQYF.

V is TRBV5-6 and J is TRBJ2-4; D tentatively fits TRBD1 or TRBD2 (6 bases each). V dropped 0 bases and J dropped 8 bases, with 21 bases sitting between them. CDR1 is SGHDT and CDR2 is YYEEEE in the germline V gene. This CDR3 has 17 residues. CDR3 protein: CASSLAYGGSEGDIQYF. CDR3 coding DNA: TGTGCCAGCAGCTTGGCGTACGGGGGCAGCGAGGGCGACATTCAGTACTTC.

This chain links TRBV18 with TRBJ1-1; 8 nucleotides match TRBD1. V was clipped by 3 bases and J by 3 bases; unmatched bases: 9. Per germline, CDR1 KGHSH and CDR2 LQKENI. CDR3 length equals 16 residues. The CDR3 nucleotides read TGTGCCAGCTCACCTAGACGACAGGGGAGGGACACTGAAGCTTTCTTT. This codes for CASSPRRQGRDTEAFF.

CDR3: CASSTLLWYEQYF. The CDR3 region has the DNA TGTGCCAGTAGTACCCTCCTGTGGTACGAGCAGTACTTC. The chain joins TRBV19 to TRBJ2-7; D is unclear. V lost 4 bases to trimming and J lost 4 bases, with 11 bases between them. Germline V gene data show CDR1 as LNHDA and CDR2 as SQIVND (reference sequence). This CDR3 contains 13 residues.

The sample holds one count of this clone. The chain has TRBV27 and TRBJ1-3; D is undetermined. The CDR3 spans 16 residues. Germline V gene data show CDR1 as MNHEY and CDR2 as SMNVEV (reference sequence). With 6 bases removed from V and 1 base from J, the gap between germline ends came to 16 bases. Here the CDR3 reads CASRLSATGSGNTIYF. The CDR3 nucleotides are TGTGCCAGCAGACTGTCGGCTACGGGGTCTGGAAACACCATATATTTT.

Details on this clone: Other DNA sequences in this sample translate to the same CDR3. The chain recombines TRBV27 with TRBJ1-5; D possibly corresponds to TRBD1 (5 bases). Germline values: CDR1 MNHEY, CDR2 SMNVEV (reference sequence). The V end was cut by 6 bases, the J end by 2 bases, with 8 bases between. CDR3 length equals 13 residues. The CDR3 region has the DNA TGTGCCAGCAGCCTCAGGGGCAATCAGCCCCAGCATTTT. It codes for CASSLRGNQPQHF.

The chain carries TRBV5-4 and TRBJ1-4; 9 nucleotides agree with TRBD1. CDR1 is SGHNT, CDR2 YYREEE, per germline (reference sequence). V trimming: 1 base; J trimming: 7 bases; junction bases outside the gene matches: 5. The CDR3 runs to 15 residues. The CDR3 DNA reads as TGTGCCAGCAGCTTGAACAGGGGGCTCGGTGAAAAACTGTTTTTT. Translated, it gives CASSLNRGLGEKLFF.

The CDR3 region has the DNA TGTGCCAGCACCCCAGGGACAGGGAACACCGGGGAGCTGTTTTTT. Protein sequence: CASTPGTGNTGELFF. The rearrangement uses TRBV6-5 and TRBJ2-2, with TRBD1 matching over 8 bases. The CDR3 loop spans 15 amino acids. CDR1 MNHEY and CDR2 SVGAGI come from the germline V gene. V lost 7 bases and J lost 1; bases outside the gene matches: 5.

This clone showed up just a few times. The chain recombines TRBV11-2 with TRBJ2-1, with a weak D call TRBD1 (5 bases). The length of the CDR3 is 16 residues. V was cut by 2 bases and J by 3 bases, with 14 bases left in between. Germline values: CDR1 SGHAT, CDR2 FQNNGV. CDR3 sequence reads: CASSLRRGSIYNEQFF. DNA for the CDR3: TGTGCCAGCAGCTTAAGAAGGGGATCAATCTACAATGAGCAGTTCTTC.

This clone was recorded once. Other DNA sequences in this sample translate to the same CDR3. The chain combines TRBV30 with TRBJ1-1; D gene unclear. The CDR3 runs 12 residues. Per germline, CDR1 GTSNPN and CDR2 SVGIG (reference sequence). Trimming shortened V by 3 bases and J by 1 base, and 6 bases separated the two germline ends. CDR3 in amino acids: CAWSPGNTEAFF. CDR3 nucleotide sequence: TGTGCCTGGAGCCCAGGGAACACTGAAGCTTTCTTT.

The rearrangement links TRBV5-5 to TRBJ1-1, with D maybe TRBD1 (6 bases). The CDR3 is 13 residues long. V gave up 3 bases and J gave up 4 bases, with 10 bases separating them. CDR1 and CDR2 (germline): SGHKS, YYEKEE (reference sequence). The CDR3 DNA is TGTGCCAGCAGCTGGGGGCAATCCACTGAAGCTTTCTTT. The encoded protein is CASSWGQSTEAFF.